A selection of T cell receptor beta chains follows, all from one sample in a study of blood T cell repertoires in COVID-19. Sequenced by immunoSEQ multiplex PCR; TCRdb stores in-frame clones only, minus some. Seen here are 150,000 to 200,000 clones, less than 90% observed once, and the top ten hold approximately 10%. Material: peripheral blood. The receptors derive from a woman aged 60 to 75 with COVID-19, enrolled during active disease. Each CDR3 is given with its conserved first and last residue. The order of the fields is J gene, D gene, V gene, clone size, CDR3 protein, CDR3 DNA. The D gene is left open where the match is weak. Clone size is stated in some rows and not others, as once, few, many or a class when expanded.

TRBJ1-6 TRBD1 TRBV12-3/TRBV12-4 few CASGGSRNSPLHF TGTGCTTCAGGGGGGTCACGTAATTCACCCCTCCACTTT
TRBJ1-2 . TRBV9 . CASSFAQGSSGGYTF TGTGCCAGCAGCTTCGCACAGGGATCCTCGGGCGGCTACACCTTC
TRBJ1-1 . TRBV9 . CASSPRLGTEAFF TGTGCCAGCAGCCCCCGACTTGGGACTGAAGCTTTCTTT
TRBJ2-7 TRBD2 TRBV14 . CASSQELGGNYEQYF TGTGCCAGCAGCCAAGAATTGGGGGGGAACTACGAGCAGTACTTC
TRBJ1-5 TRBD1 TRBV7-9 once CASSLKGAEQPQHF TGTGCCAGCAGCTTAAAGGGGGCCGAGCAGCCCCAGCATTTT
TRBJ1-5 . TRBV14 . CASSQAGFGQPQHF TGTGCCAGCAGCCAAGCAGGGTTCGGTCAGCCCCAGCATTTT
TRBJ2-7 TRBD1 TRBV9 few CASSPGQSYEQYF TGTGCCAGCAGCCCGGGACAGAGCTACGAGCAGTACTTC
TRBJ2-5 TRBD2 TRBV11-2 . CASGSGQNQETQYF TGTGCCAGCGGTAGCGGGCAGAACCAAGAGACCCAGTACTTC
TRBJ2-5 . TRBV2 few CASTIAEETQYF TGTGCCAGCACCATAGCGGAAGAGACCCAGTACTTC
TRBJ2-7 . TRBV6-5 . CASRKPTSIYEQYF TGTGCCAGCCGCAAACCGACTAGTATCTACGAGCAGTACTTC
TRBJ2-7 TRBD1 TRBV19 few CASSRDRAYEQYF TGTGCCAGTAGTAGGGACAGGGCCTATGAGCAGTACTTC
TRBJ2-2 . TRBV7-3 . CASSFSAMNTGELFF TGTGCCAGCAGCTTTAGCGCGATGAACACCGGGGAGCTGTTTTTT
TRBJ1-1 . TRBV29-1 . CSVNGFNTEAFF TGCAGCGTTAACGGGTTTAACACTGAAGCTTTCTTT
TRBJ2-5 TRBD2 TRBV30 . CAWSPSRGGGQETQYF TGTGCCTGGAGTCCCTCAAGAGGCGGGGGTCAAGAGACCCAGTACTTC
TRBJ2-3 TRBD2 TRBV30 . CAWSVSLTSGFTDTQYF TGTGCCTGGAGTGTATCACTAACTAGCGGATTCACAGATACGCAGTATTTT
TRBJ2-7 . TRBV4-2 few CASSQERRTSYEQYF TGTGCCAGCAGCCAAGAACGCCGGACTTCCTACGAGCAGTACTTC
TRBJ2-7 . TRBV4-3 . CASSPRRGSYEQYF TGCGCCAGCAGCCCACGTCGGGGCTCCTACGAGCAGTACTTC
TRBJ2-7 . TRBV4-3 . CASSQGGGTALYEQYF TGCGCCAGCAGCCAGGGTGGAGGGACAGCCCTCTACGAGCAGTACTTC
TRBJ2-3 TRBD2 TRBV5-1 . CASSPRSGGGTDTQYF TGCGCCAGCAGCCCCCGCAGCGGGGGGGGAACAGATACGCAGTATTTT
TRBJ2-5 . TRBV28 . CASSSGSQYF TGTGCCAGCAGTTCGGGGTCCCAGTACTTC
TRBJ1-5 . TRBV18 few CASSPGQGGNQPQHF TGTGCCAGCTCACCTGGGCAGGGCGGCAATCAGCCCCAGCATTTT
TRBJ2-5 TRBD1 TRBV5-1 once CASSSGQGQETQYF TGCGCCAGCAGCTCCGGACAGGGCCAAGAGACCCAGTACTTC
TRBJ2-7 TRBD2 TRBV23-1 once CASSQAGTSGSYEQYF TGCGCCAGCAGTCAAGCCGGGACTAGCGGTTCCTACGAGCAGTACTTC
TRBJ2-7 . TRBV27 few CASSLQGFSSYEQYF TGTGCCAGCAGTTTACAGGGTTTTAGCTCCTACGAGCAGTACTTC
TRBJ2-3 TRBD1 TRBV19 . CASTATGAGTDTQYF TGTGCCAGTACCGCGACAGGGGCTGGCACAGATACGCAGTATTTT
TRBJ1-4 . TRBV30 . CAWSRGSRNEKLFF TGTGCCTGGAGCAGGGGTTCACGGAATGAAAAACTGTTTTTT
TRBJ1-2 . TRBV20-1 . CSASYVAVGYGYTF TGCAGTGCTAGTTATGTTGCGGTGGGTTATGGCTACACCTTC
TRBJ2-7 TRBD2 TRBV28 . CASKARTSGSYEQYF TGTGCCAGCAAGGCTCGGACTAGCGGGAGTTACGAGCAGTACTTC
TRBJ2-1 TRBD1 TRBV6-5 . CASSYLWTGDEQFF TGTGCCAGCAGTTACCTCTGGACAGGGGATGAGCAGTTCTTC
TRBJ1-1 . TRBV7-2 . CASQNTEAFF TGTGCCAGTCAGAACACTGAAGCTTTCTTT
TRBJ1-1 . TRBV6-5 . CASTKPGTLTEAFF TGTGCCAGCACCAAGCCGGGGACTCTCACTGAAGCTTTCTTT
TRBJ2-5 TRBD1 TRBV24-1 . CATSDPKDRRETQYF TGTGCCACCAGTGATCCGAAGGACAGGCGAGAGACCCAGTACTTC
TRBJ1-4 TRBD1 TRBV5-1 . CASSGGQVINEKLFF TGCGCCAGCAGCGGTGGACAGGTTATAAATGAAAAACTGTTTTTT
TRBJ2-7 TRBD2 TRBV9 . CASSGSGSYEQYF TGTGCCAGCAGCGGTAGCGGGAGCTACGAGCAGTACTTC
TRBJ1-4 TRBD1 TRBV18 . CASSPPGQADPNEKLFF TGTGCCAGCTCACCTCCGGGACAGGCAGACCCTAATGAAAAACTGTTTTTT
TRBJ1-2 . TRBV6-1 . CASSEVTPLDGYTF TGTGCCAGCAGTGAAGTTACACCTTTGGATGGCTACACCTTC
TRBJ2-1 TRBD2 TRBV5-5 . CASSHSAGTYSNEQFF TGTGCCAGCAGCCATTCAGCGGGGACCTACTCTAATGAGCAGTTCTTC
TRBJ2-5 TRBD1 TRBV5-5 . CASSLVRGRETQYF TGTGCCAGCAGCTTGGTCAGGGGGCGGGAGACCCAGTACTTC
TRBJ1-1 . TRBV6-5 . CASRFAGDTEAFF TGTGCCAGCAGGTTTGCAGGGGACACTGAAGCTTTCTTT
TRBJ2-7 TRBD2 TRBV7-2 few CASSVTSGRDGEQYF TGTGCCAGCAGCGTGACTAGCGGGAGGGATGGCGAGCAGTACTTC
TRBJ1-3 . TRBV19 . CASSIAGQRAIYF TGTGCCAGTAGTATAGCAGGGCAACGCGCCATATATTTT
TRBJ1-2 . TRBV27 . CASSFARPVNYGYTF TGTGCCAGCAGTTTCGCCCGTCCGGTTAACTATGGCTACACCTTC
TRBJ1-3 TRBD1 TRBV3-1/TRBV3-2 . CASSQRTGRGNTIYF TGTGCCAGCAGCCAAAGGACAGGGAGAGGAAACACCATATATTTT
TRBJ1-5 TRBD1 TRBV5-6 . CASSLRQGVDSNQPQHF TGTGCCAGCAGCTTGCGACAGGGGGTCGATAGCAATCAGCCCCAGCATTTT
TRBJ2-3 TRBD2 TRBV7-3 . CASSLAGGSTDTQYF TGTGCCAGCAGCTTAGCGGGGGGCAGCACAGATACGCAGTATTTT
TRBJ1-2 TRBD1 TRBV6-4 once CASSVDAGGHYGYTF TGTGCCAGCAGTGTAGATGCAGGGGGCCACTATGGCTACACCTTC
TRBJ1-3 TRBD1 TRBV7-6 . CASSFGTGSSGNTIYF TGTGCCAGCAGCTTTGGGACAGGAAGCTCTGGAAACACCATATATTTT